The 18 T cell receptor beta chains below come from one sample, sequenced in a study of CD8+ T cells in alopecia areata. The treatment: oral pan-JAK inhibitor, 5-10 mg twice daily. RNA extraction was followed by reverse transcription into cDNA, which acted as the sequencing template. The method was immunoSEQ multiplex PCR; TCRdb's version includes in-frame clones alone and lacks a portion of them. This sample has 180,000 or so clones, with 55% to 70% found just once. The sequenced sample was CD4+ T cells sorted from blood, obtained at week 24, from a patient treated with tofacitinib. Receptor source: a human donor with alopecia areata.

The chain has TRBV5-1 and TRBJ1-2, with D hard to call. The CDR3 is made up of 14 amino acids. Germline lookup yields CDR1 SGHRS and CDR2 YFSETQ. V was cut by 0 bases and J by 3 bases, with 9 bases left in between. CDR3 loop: CASSLDGLDYGYTF. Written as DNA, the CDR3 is TGCGCCAGCAGCTTGGATGGTCTAGACTATGGCTACACCTTC.

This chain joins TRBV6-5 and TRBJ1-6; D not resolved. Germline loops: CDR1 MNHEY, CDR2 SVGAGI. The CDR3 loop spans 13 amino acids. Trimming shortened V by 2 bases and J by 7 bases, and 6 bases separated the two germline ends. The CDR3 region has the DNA TGTGCCAGCAGTTACGCAGAAAATTCACCCCTCCACTTT. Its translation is CASSYAENSPLHF.

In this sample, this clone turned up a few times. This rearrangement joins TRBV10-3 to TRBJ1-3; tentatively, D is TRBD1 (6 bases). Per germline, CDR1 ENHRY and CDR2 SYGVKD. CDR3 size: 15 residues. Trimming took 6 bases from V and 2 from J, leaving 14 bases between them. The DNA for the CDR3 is TGTGCCATCAGACTAGGACAGATGCCTGGAAACACCATATATTTT. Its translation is CAIRLGQMPGNTIYF.

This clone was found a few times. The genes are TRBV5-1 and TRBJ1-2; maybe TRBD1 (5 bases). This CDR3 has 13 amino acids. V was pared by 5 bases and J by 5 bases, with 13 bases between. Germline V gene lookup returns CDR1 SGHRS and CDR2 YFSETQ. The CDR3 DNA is TGCGCCAGCAGGCCTGACAGCGGATATGGCTACACCTTC. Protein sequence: CASRPDSGYGYTF.

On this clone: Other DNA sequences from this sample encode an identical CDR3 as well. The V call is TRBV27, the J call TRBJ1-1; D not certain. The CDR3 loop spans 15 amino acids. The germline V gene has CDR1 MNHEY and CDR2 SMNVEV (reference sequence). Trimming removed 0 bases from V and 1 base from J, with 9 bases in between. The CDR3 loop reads CASSLSGRRNTEAFF. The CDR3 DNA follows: TGTGCCAGCAGTTTATCTGGACGTAGGAACACTGAAGCTTTCTTT.

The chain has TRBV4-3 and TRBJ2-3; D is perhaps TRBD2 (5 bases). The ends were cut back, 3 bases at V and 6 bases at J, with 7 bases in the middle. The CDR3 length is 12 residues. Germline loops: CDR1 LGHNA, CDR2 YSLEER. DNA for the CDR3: TGCGCCAGCAGCCAGGAGCGGGATACGCAGTATTTT. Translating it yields CASSQERDTQYF.

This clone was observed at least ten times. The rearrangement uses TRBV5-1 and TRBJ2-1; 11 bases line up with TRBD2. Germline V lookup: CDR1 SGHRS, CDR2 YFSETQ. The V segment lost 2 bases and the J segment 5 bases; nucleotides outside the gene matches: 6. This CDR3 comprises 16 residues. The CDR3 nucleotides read TGCGCCAGCAGCTTTGGCGGGACTAGCGGCAACAATGAGCAGTTCTTC. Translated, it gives CASSFGGTSGNNEQFF.

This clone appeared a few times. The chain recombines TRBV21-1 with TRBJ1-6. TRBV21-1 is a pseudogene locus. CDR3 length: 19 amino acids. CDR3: CASSDGAGRRRSYNSPLHF. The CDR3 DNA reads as TGTGCCAGCAGCGATGGGGCAGGGAGGAGGCGCTCCTATAATTCACCCCTCCACTTT.

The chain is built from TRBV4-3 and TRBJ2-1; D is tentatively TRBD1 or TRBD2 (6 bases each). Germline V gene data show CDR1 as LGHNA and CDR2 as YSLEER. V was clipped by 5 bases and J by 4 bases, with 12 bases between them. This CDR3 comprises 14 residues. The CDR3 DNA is TGCGCCAGCAGCGAGGGGGAGGCTTACAATGAGCAGTTCTTC. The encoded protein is CASSEGEAYNEQFF.

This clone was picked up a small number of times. As DNA, the CDR3 is TGTGCCAGCAGCTTCATGGGGACAGGGTCCGATACGCAGTATTTT. Amino acids: CASSFMGTGSDTQYF. This chain connects TRBV5-6 to TRBJ2-3; TRBD1 agrees at 9 bases. The CDR3 is made up of 15 amino acids. Unmatched junction bases numbered 7, after V lost 2 bases and J lost 6 bases. CDR1 and CDR2 (germline): SGHDT, YYEEEE.

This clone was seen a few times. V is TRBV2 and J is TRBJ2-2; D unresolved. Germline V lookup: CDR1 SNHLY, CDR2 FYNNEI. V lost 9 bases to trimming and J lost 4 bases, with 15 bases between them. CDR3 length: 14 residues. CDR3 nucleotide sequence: TGTGCCAGGAAAATTCCGTCCCCCACCGGGGAGCTGTTTTTT. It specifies CARKIPSPTGELFF.

The CDR3 region is CASSISRGGYEQYF. In nucleotides, the CDR3 is TGTGCCAGTAGTATATCAAGAGGCGGCTACGAGCAGTACTTC. The V gene is TRBV19, the J gene TRBJ2-7; D remains ambiguous. The CDR3 is made up of 14 amino acids. Looked up from germline, CDR1 is LNHDA and CDR2 is SQIVND (reference sequence). Trimming shortened V by 2 bases and J by 3 bases, and 11 bases separated the two germline ends.

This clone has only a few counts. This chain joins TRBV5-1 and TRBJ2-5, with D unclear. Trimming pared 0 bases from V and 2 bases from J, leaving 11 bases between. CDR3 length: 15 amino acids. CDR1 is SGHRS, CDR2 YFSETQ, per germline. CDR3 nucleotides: TGCGCCAGCAGCTTGGGAACAGTGGCTCAAGAGACCCAGTACTTC. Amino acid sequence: CASSLGTVAQETQYF.

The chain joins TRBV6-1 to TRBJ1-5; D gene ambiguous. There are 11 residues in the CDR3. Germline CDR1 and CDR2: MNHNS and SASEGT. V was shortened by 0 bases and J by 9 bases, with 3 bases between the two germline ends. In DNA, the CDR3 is TGTGCCAGCAGTGAAGCCCGGCCCCAGCATTTT. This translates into CASSEARPQHF.

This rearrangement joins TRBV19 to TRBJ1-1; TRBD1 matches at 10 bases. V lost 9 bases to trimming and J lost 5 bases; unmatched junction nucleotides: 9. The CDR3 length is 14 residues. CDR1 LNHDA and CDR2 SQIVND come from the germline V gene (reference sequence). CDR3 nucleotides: TGTGCCAGCGCCCGGGACAGGGGTAAAACTGAAGCTTTCTTT. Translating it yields CASARDRGKTEAFF.

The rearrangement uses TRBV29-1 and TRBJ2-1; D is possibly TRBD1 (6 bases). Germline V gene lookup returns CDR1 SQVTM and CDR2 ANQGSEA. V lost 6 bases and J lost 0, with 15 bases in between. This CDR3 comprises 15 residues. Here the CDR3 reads CSVDLGQISYNEQFF. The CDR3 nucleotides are TGCAGCGTGGACCTAGGACAGATCTCCTACAATGAGCAGTTCTTC.

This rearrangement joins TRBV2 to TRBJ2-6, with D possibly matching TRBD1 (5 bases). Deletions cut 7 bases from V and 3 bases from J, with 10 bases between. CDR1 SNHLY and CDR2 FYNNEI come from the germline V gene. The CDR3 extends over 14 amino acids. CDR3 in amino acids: CASKRGGGANVLTF. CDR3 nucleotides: TGTGCCAGCAAAAGGGGTGGTGGGGCCAACGTCCTGACTTTC.

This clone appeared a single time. The DNA of the CDR3 is TGCGCCAGCAGCCTTCACGCAACAGCTGATGGCTACACCTTC. Translation gives CASSLHATADGYTF. V is TRBV4-1 and J is TRBJ1-2, with D unclear. Germline V gene lookup returns CDR1 MGHRA and CDR2 YSYEKL. Between the trimmed V and J ends, which lost 4 bases and 6 bases, there was a span of 15 bases. This CDR3 spans 14 amino acids.